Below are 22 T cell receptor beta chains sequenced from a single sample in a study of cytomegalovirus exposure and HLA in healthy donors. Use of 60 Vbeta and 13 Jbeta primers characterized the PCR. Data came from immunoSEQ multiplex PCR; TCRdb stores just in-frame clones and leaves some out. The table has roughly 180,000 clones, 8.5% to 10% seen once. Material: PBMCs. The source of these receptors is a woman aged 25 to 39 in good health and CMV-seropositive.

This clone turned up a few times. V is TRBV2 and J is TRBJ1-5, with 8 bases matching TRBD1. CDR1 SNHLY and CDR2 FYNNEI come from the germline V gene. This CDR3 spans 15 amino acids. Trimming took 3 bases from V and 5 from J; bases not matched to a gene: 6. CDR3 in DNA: TGTGCCAGCAGTGAGAGGACAGGGATTCATCAGCCCCAGCATTTT. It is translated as CASSERTGIHQPQHF.

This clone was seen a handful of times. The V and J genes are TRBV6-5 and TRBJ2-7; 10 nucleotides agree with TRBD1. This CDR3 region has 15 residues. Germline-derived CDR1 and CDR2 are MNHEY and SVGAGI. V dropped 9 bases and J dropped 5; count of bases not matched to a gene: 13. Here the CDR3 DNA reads TGTGCCAGTAGAAGCGCCGGGACAGGGGTCGACGAGCAGTACTTC. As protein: CASRSAGTGVDEQYF.

The CDR3 is CASSQDQGTAFYEQYF. CDR3 DNA: TGCGCCAGCAGCCAAGATCAGGGGACAGCTTTCTACGAGCAGTACTTC. V usage is TRBV4-1 and J usage is TRBJ2-7; 7 bases are a match to TRBD1. The CDR3 consists of 16 residues. The junction had 8 bases not matched to a gene; V was cut back by 0 bases and J by 3 bases. Germline CDR1 and CDR2: MGHRA and YSYEKL.

The CDR3 is CASRTGHSNEQYF. Here the CDR3 DNA reads TGTGCCAGCAGAACGGGACACTCGAACGAGCAGTACTTC. The V and J genes are TRBV28 and TRBJ2-7, with a weak D call TRBD1 (6 bases). Germline values: CDR1 MDHEN, CDR2 SYDVKM. Trimming shortened V by 6 bases and J by 5 bases, and 14 bases separated the two germline ends. The CDR3 is 13 amino acids.

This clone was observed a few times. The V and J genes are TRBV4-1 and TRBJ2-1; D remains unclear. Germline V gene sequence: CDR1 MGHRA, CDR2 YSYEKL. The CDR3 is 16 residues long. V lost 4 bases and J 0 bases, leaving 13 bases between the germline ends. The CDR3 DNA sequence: TGCGCCAGCAGCCCCTTCCTCCTAAGCTCCTACAATGAGCAGTTCTTC. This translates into CASSPFLLSSYNEQFF.

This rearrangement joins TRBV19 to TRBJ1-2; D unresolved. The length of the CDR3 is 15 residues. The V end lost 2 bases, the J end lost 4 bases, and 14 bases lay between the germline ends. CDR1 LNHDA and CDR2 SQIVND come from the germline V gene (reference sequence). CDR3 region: CASSIRDTLGYGYTF. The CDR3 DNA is TGTGCCAGTAGTATACGGGATACACTGGGCTATGGCTACACCTTC.

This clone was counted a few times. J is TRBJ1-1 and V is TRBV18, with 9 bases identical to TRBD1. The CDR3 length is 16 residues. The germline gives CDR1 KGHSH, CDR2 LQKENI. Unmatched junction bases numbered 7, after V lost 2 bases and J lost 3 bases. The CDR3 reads CASSPTTGGVDTEAFF. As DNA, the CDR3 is TGTGCCAGCTCACCAACGACAGGGGGAGTTGACACTGAAGCTTTCTTT.

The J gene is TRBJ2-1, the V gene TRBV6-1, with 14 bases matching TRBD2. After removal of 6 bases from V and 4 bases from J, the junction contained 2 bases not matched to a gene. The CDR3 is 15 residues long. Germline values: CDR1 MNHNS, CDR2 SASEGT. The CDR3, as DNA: TGTGCCAGCAGGAGGACTAGCGGGAGGTACAATGAGCAGTTCTTC. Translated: CASRRTSGRYNEQFF.

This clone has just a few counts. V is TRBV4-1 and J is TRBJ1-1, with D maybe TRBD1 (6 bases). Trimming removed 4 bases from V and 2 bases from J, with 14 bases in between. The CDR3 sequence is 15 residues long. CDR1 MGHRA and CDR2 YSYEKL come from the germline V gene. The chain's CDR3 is CASSPTGGSNTEAFF. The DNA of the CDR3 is TGCGCCAGCAGCCCCACTGGGGGCAGCAACACTGAAGCTTTCTTT.

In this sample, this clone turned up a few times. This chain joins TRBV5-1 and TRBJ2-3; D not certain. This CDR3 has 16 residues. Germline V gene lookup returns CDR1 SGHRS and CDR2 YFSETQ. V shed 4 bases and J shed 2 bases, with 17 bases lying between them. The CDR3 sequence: CASSGGLRRHTDTQYF. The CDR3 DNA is TGCGCCAGCAGCGGTGGTTTGCGGCGCCACACAGATACGCAGTATTTT. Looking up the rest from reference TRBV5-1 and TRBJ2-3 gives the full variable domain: KAGVTQTPRYLIKTRGQQVTLSCSPISGHRSVSWYQQTPGQGLQFLFEYFSETQRNKGNFPGRFSGRQFSNSRSEMNVSTLELGDSALYLCASSGGLRRHTDTQYFGPGTRLTVL.

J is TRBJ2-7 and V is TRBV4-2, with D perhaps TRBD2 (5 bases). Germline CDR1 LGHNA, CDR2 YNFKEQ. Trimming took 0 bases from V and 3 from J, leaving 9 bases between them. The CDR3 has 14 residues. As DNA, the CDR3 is TGTGCCAGCAGCCAAGAACTAGGAGTCTACGAGCAGTACTTC. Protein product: CASSQELGVYEQYF.

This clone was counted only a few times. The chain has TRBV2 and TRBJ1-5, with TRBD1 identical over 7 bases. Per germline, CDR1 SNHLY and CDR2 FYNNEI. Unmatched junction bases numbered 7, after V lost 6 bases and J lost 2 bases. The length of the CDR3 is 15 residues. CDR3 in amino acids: CASRLRDSGNQPQHF. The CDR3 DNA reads TGTGCCAGCAGGCTCCGGGACAGTGGCAATCAGCCCCAGCATTTT.

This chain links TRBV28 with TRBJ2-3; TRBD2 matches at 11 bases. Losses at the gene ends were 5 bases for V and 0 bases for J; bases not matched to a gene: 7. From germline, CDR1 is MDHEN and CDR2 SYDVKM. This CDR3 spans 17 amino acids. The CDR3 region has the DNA TGTGCCAGCAGTCCCCCGAGACTAGCGGGGAGCACAGATACGCAGTATTTT. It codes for CASSPPRLAGSTDTQYF.

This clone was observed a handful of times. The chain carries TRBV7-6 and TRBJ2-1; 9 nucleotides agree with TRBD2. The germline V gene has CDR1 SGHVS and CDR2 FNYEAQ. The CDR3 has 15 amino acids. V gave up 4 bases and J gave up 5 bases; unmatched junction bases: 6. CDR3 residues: CASSYRLAVNNEQFF. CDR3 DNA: TGTGCCAGCAGCTATCGACTAGCGGTGAACAATGAGCAGTTCTTC. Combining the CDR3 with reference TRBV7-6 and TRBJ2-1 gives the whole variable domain GAGVSQSPRYKVTKRGQDVALRCDPISGHVSLYWYRQALGQGPEFLTYFNYEAQQDKSGLPNDRFSAERPEGSISTLTIQRTEQRDSAMYRCASSYRLAVNNEQFFGPGTRLTVL.

This CDR3 reads CASSSLGQERNEQFF. In DNA form, the CDR3 reads TGTGCCAGCAGCTCGCTAGGACAGGAGAGGAATGAGCAGTTCTTC. V is TRBV5-6 and J is TRBJ2-1; 7 bases fit TRBD1. From germline, CDR1 is SGHDT and CDR2 YYEEEE. The ends lost 3 bases at V and 7 bases at J; junction bases unmatched: 10. The CDR3 runs 15 residues.

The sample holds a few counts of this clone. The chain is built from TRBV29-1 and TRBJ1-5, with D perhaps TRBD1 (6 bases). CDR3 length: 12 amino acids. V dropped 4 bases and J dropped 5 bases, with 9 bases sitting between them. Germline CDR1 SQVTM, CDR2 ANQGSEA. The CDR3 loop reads CSVVQGDQPQHF. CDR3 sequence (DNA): TGCAGCGTTGTACAGGGAGATCAGCCCCAGCATTTT.

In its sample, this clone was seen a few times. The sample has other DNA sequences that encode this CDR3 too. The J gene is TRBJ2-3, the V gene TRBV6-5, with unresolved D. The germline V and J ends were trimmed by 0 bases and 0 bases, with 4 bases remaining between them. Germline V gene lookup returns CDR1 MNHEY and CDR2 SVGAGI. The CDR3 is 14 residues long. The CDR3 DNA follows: TGTGCCAGCAGTTACTCTAGCAGCACAGATACGCAGTATTTT. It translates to CASSYSSSTDTQYF.

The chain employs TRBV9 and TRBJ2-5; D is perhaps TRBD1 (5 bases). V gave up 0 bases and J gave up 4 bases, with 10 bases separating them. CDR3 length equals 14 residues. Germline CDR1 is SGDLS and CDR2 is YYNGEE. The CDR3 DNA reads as TGTGCCAGCAGCGTAGGCAGGGTAGGAGAGACCCAGTACTTC. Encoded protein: CASSVGRVGETQYF.

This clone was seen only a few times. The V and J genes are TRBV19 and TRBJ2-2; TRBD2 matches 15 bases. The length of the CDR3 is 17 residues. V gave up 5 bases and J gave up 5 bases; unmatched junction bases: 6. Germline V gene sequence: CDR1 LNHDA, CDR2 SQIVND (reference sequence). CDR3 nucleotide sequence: TGTGCCAGTAGTCGGACTAGCGGGAGGGGACGGACCGGGGAGCTGTTTTTT. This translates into CASSRTSGRGRTGELFF.

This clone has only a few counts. CDR3 DNA sequence: TGTGCCAGCAGTGGGAGTCCGGGACTTCCCACGACCGGGTATGGCTACACCTTC. This codes for CASSGSPGLPTTGYGYTF. The rearrangement uses TRBV6-1 and TRBJ1-2; TRBD1 is a possible D gene (5 bases). The CDR3 length is 18 residues. Trimming removed 4 bases at V and 5 bases at J, with 26 bases between. Per germline, CDR1 MNHNS and CDR2 SASEGT.

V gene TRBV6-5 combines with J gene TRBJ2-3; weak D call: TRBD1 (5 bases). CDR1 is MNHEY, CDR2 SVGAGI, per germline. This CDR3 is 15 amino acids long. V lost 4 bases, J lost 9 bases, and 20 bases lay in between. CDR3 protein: CASSFSTLDSLTQYF. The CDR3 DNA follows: TGTGCCAGCAGTTTTTCTACCCTAGACAGCCTGACGCAGTATTTT.

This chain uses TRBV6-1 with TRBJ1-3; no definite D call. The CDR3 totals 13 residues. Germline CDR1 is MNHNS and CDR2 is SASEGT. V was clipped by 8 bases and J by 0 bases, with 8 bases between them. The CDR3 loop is CASPERSGNTIYF. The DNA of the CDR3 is TGTGCCAGCCCTGAGCGCTCTGGAAACACCATATATTTT.